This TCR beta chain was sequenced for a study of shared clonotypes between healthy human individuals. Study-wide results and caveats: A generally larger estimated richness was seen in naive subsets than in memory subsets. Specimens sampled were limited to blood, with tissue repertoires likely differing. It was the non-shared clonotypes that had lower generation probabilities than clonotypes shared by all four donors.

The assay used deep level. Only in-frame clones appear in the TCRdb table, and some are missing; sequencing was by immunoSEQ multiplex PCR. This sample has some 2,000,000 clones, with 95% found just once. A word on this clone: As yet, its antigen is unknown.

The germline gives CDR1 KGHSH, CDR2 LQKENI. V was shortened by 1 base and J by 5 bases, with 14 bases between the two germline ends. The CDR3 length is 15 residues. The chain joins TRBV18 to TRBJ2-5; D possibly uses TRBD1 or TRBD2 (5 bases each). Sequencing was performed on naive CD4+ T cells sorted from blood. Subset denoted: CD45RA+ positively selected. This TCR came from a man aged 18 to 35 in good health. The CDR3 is CASSPRRAREETQYF. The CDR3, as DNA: TGTGCCAGCTCACCACGCAGGGCGAGGGAGGAGACCCAGTACTTC.